This T cell receptor beta chain was recovered during a study of tumor-infiltrating lymphocytes in oesophageal squamous cell carcinoma. Germline lookup yields CDR1 SGHTA and CDR2 FQGNSA. V was pared by 1 base and J by 5 bases, with 14 bases between. The CDR3 sequence is 15 residues long. TCRdb redid the calling of the PCR reads with MiXCR, one entry per CDR3 protein. This sample yields roughly 12,000 distinct CDR3 sequences, of which just under 55% are seen a single time; 35% to 50% belongs to the top ten. The sequence derives from a female donor with esophageal squamous cell carcinoma. The chain combines TRBV7-2 with TRBJ2-5; the D is unclear. The sample comprised esophageal tumor tissue. The CDR3 here is CASSLVPNPAETQYF. CDR3 in DNA: TGTGCCAGCAGCTTAGTCCCGAATCCCGCGGAGACCCAGTACTTC.